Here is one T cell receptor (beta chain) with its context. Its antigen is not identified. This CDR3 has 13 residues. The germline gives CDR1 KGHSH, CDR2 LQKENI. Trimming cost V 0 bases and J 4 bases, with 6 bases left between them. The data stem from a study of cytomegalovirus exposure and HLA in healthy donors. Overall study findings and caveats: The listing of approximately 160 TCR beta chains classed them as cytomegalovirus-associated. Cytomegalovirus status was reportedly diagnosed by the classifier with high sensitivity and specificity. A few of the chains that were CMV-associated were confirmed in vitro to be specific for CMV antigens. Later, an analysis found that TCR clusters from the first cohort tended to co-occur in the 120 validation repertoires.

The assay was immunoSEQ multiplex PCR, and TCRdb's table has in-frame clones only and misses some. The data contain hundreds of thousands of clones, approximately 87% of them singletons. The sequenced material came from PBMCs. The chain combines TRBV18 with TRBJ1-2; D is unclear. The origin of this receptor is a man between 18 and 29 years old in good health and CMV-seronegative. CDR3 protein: CASSPPVSYGYTF. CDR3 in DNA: TGTGCCAGCTCACCACCGGTTAGCTATGGCTACACCTTC.